Sequencing of this TCR beta chain was carried out in a study of CD8 T cells in ankylosing spondylitis (TCRdb year 2017). At the level of the whole study: The study set out to find disease-linked TCR variants by profiling T cell receptor beta repertoires in ankylosing spondylitis patients and healthy donors. The whole study cohort included 108 healthy donors and about two dozen ankylosing spondylitis patients. Peripheral blood was sampled, and synovial fluid was also collected from ankylosing spondylitis patients.

Based on the germline V gene, the CDR1 and CDR2 sequences are SGHVS and FNYEAQ. V sheds 5 bases and J sheds 0 bases, leaving 15 bases between their ends. Including the terminal cysteine and phenylalanine, the CDR3 comprises 16 residues. Only the CDR3 part of the read is kept: 48 bases, read in frame from the first base. In this sample, this clonotype turned up a few times. Which antigen it targets is not known. No much larger clone exists at a distance of one base, and base qualities are not known. Overall results and qualifications from the work: The disease-linked clones were reported to be significantly enriched in matched synovial fluid samples from ankylosing spondylitis patients. Some of the motif variants had been reported before in the synovial fluid and blood of reactive arthritis patients, a finding that suggests common disease-initiation mechanisms. The disease-linked clones showed a CD8+ phenotype and occurred at relatively low frequencies in peripheral blood. A TCR beta motif made up of roughly eight highly homologous amino acid variants appeared to be characteristic of blood from ankylosing spondylitis patients.

The reads were generated on an Illumina HiSeq 2500. TCR beta libraries were prepared by quantitative 5'-RACE with molecular barcodes. Per the original workflow: Disease-linked TCR variants were identified with a new computational method built on a probabilistic model of VDJ rearrangement. The public reads were reanalyzed by TCRdb: fastp trimming at Q25, MiXCR alignment, in-frame beta chains only. Duplicate CDR3 protein sequences are folded into a single record with the most common DNA and genes. These V and J calls originate from TCRdb's pipeline instead of the authors' own analysis. For this sample there are fewer than 550,000 distinct CDR3 sequences; about 5.7% appear just once. In total, the top ten clones hold around 3.6% of the sample.

The sequenced sample was blood, either unsorted or a sorted T cell fraction (not recorded which). This clonotype was obtained from a male donor with ankylosing spondylitis. The chain is made from TRBV7-6 and TRBJ2-3, with the D gene not confidently named. The CDR3 amino acid sequence is: CASSPYGATSTDTQYF. The nucleotides are TGTGCCAGCAGCCCCTATGGAGCCACTAGCACAGATACGCAGTATTTT.